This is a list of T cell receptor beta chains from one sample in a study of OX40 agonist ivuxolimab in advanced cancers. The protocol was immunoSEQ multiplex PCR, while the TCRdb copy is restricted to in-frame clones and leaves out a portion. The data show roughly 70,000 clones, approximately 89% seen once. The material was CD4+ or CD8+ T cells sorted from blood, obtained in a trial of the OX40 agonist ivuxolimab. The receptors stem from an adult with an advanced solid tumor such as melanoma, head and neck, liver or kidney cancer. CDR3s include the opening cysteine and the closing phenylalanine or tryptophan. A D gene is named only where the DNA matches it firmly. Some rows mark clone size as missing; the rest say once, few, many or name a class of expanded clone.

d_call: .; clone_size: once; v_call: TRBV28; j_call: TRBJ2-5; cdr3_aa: CATDQGSWAETQYF; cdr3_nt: TGTGCCACTGATCAAGGCAGTTGGGCGGAGACCCAGTACTTC
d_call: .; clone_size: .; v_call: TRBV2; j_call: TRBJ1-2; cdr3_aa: CASSPREYGYTF; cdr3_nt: TGTGCCAGCAGCCCCCGTGAATATGGCTACACCTTC
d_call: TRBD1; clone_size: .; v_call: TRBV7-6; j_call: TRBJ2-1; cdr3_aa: CASSFTGGSGNEQFF; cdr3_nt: TGTGCCAGCAGCTTTACAGGGGGTAGTGGGAATGAGCAGTTCTTC
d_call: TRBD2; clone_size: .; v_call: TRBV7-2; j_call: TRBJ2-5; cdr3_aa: CASSKLAYQETQYF; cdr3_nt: TGTGCCAGCAGCAAACTAGCGTATCAAGAGACCCAGTACTTC
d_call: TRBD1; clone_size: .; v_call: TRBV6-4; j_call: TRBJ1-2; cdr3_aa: CASSPDRGRGGYTF; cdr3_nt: TGTGCCAGCAGCCCGGACAGGGGGCGAGGGGGCTACACCTTC
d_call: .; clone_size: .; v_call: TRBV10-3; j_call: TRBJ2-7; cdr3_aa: CAISESTLSTYEQYF; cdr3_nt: TGTGCCATCAGTGAGTCGACGCTCAGTACCTACGAGCAGTACTTC
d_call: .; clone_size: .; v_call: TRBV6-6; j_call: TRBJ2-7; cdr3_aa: CASAKGSSYEQYF; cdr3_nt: TGTGCCAGCGCCAAGGGTAGCTCCTACGAGCAGTACTTC
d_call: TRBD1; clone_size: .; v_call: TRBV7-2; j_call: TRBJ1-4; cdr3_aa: CASSPGTGEVEKLFF; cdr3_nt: TGTGCCAGCAGCCCTGGGACAGGGGAGGTCGAAAAACTGTTTTTT
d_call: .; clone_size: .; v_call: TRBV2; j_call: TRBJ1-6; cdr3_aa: CASSALRQNSPLHF; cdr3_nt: TGTGCCAGCAGTGCCCTGAGGCAGAATTCACCCCTCCACTTT
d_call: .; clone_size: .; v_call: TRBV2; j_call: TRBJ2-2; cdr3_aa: CASSVFSGTGELFF; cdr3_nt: TGTGCCAGCAGTGTGTTTTCGGGCACCGGGGAGCTGTTTTTT
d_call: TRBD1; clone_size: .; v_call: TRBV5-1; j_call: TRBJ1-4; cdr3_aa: CASSLRTGGGTNEKLFF; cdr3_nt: TGCGCCAGCAGCCTACGGACAGGGGGAGGAACTAATGAAAAACTGTTTTTT
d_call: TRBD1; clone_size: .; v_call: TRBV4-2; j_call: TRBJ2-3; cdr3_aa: CASSQPGTARDTQYF; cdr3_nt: TGTGCCAGCAGCCAACCCGGGACAGCTCGAGATACGCAGTATTTT
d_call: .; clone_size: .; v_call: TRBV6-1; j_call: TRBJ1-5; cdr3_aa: CASKLGLGNQPQHF; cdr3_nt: TGTGCCAGCAAATTAGGGCTTGGCAATCAGCCCCAGCATTTT
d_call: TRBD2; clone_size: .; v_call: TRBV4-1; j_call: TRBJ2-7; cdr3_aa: CASSQGLAGAYEQYF; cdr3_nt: TGCGCCAGCAGCCAGGGACTAGCGGGGGCCTACGAGCAGTACTTC
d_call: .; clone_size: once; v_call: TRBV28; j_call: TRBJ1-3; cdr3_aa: CASSLTGLRTSGNTIYF; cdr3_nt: TGTGCCAGCAGTTTGACGGGACTGAGAACCTCTGGAAACACCATATATTTT
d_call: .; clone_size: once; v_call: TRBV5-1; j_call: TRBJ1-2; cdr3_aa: CASSLRGGEGYTF; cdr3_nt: TGCGCCAGCAGCCTCCGGGGGGGTGAGGGCTACACCTTC
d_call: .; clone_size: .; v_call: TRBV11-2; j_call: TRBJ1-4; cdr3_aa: CASSFGGKLFF; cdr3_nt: TGTGCCAGCAGCTTCGGCGGGAAACTGTTTTTT
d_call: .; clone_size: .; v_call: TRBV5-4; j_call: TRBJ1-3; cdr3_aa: CASSLNLASGNTIYF; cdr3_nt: TGTGCCAGCAGCTTGAACCTGGCCTCTGGAAACACCATATATTTT
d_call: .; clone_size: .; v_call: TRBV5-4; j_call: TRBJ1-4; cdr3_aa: CASSLGGDTNEKLFF; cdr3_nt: TGTGCCAGCAGCTTGGGGGGGGACACTAATGAAAAACTGTTTTTT
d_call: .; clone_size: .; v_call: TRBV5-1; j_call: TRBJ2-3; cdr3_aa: CASSLSLSTDTQYF; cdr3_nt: TGCGCCAGCAGCTTGTCACTGTCGACAGATACGCAGTATTTT
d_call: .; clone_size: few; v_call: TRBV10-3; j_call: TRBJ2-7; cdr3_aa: CATGLLNEQYF; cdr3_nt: TGTGCCACCGGACTACTCAACGAGCAGTACTTC
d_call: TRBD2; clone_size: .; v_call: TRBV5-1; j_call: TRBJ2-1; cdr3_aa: CASSYQTSGGPREFF; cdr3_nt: TGCGCCAGCAGCTATCAGACTAGCGGGGGGCCTAGGGAGTTCTTC
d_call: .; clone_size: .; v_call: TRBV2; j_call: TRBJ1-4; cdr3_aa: CASSSHGEKLFF; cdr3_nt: TGTGCCAGCAGTTCCCATGGGGAAAAACTGTTTTTT
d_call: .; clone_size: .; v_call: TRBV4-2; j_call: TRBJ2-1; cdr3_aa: CASSQDRGGDYNEQFF; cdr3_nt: TGTGCCAGCAGCCAAGATCGGGGCGGGGACTACAATGAGCAGTTCTTC
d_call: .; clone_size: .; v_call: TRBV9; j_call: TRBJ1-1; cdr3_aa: CASSQGPMNTEAFF; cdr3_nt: TGTGCCAGCAGCCAGGGTCCCATGAACACTGAAGCTTTCTTT
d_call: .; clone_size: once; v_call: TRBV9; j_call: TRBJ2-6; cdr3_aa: CASSPRTGVLSGANVLTF; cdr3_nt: TGTGCCAGCAGCCCTCGAACGGGGGTTTTGTCTGGGGCCAACGTCCTGACTTTC
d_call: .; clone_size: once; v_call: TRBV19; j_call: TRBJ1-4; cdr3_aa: CASSVQGHEKLFF; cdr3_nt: TGTGCCAGTAGTGTCCAGGGTCACGAAAAACTGTTTTTT
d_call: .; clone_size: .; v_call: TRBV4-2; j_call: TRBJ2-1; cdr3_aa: CASSQEFTSNEQFF; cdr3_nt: TGTGCCAGCAGCCAAGAATTTACCTCCAATGAGCAGTTCTTC
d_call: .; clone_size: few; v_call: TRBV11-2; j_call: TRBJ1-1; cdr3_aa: CASSPGQERLNTEAFF; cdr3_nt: TGTGCCAGCAGCCCCGGGCAGGAGCGTCTGAACACTGAAGCTTTCTTT
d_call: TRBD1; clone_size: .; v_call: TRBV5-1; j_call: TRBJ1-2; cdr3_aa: CASNIYGTEHYGYTF; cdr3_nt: TGCGCCAGCAACATATACGGGACAGAACACTATGGCTACACCTTC
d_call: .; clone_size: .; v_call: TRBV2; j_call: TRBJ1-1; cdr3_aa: CASKSGWLNTEAFF; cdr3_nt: TGTGCCAGCAAGTCGGGTTGGTTGAACACTGAAGCTTTCTTT
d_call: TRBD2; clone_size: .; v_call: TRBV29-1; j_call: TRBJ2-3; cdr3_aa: CSVRTSGGPGTQYF; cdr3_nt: TGCAGCGTTAGGACTAGCGGGGGGCCCGGTACGCAGTATTTT
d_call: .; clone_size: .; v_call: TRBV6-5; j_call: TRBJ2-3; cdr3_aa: CASKTPGTDTQYF; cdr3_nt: TGTGCCAGCAAAACCCCAGGGACAGATACGCAGTATTTT
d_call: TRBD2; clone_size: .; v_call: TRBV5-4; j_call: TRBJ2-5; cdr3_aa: CASSFPSGGAQVETQYF; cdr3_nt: TGTGCCAGCAGCTTCCCGAGCGGGGGGGCTCAGGTGGAGACCCAGTACTTC
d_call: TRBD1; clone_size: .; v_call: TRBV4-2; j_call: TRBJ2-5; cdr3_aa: CASSQGQGETQYF; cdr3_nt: TGTGCCAGCAGCCAAGGACAGGGGGAGACCCAGTACTTC
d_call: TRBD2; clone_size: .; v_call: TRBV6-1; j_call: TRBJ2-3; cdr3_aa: CASSEMSAGGTSTDTQYF; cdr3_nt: TGTGCCAGCAGTGAAATGTCCGCGGGGGGTACCTCCACAGATACGCAGTATTTT
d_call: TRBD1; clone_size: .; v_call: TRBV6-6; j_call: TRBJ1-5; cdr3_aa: CASSQGASNQPQHF; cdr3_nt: TGTGCCAGCAGTCAGGGGGCGAGCAATCAGCCCCAGCATTTT
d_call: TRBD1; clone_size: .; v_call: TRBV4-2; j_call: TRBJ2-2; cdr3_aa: CASSQGTGGNTGELFF; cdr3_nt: TGTGCCAGCAGCCAGGGGACAGGGGGGAACACCGGGGAGCTGTTTTTT
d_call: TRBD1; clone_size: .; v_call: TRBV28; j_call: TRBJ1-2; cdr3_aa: CASTIPGQGWGYTF; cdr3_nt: TGTGCCAGCACTATTCCCGGACAGGGCTGGGGCTACACCTTC
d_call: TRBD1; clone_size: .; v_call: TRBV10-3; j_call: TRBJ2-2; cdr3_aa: CATRDRMSGELFF; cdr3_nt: TGTGCCACGCGGGACAGGATGTCCGGGGAGCTGTTTTTT
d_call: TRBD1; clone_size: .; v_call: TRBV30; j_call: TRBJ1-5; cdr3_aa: CAWGGQDNQPQHF; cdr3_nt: TGTGCCTGGGGAGGACAGGACAATCAGCCCCAGCATTTT
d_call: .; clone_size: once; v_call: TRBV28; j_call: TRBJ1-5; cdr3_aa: CASSLQGTLYSNQPQHF; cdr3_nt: TGTGCCAGCAGTTTACAGGGGACTCTTTATAGCAATCAGCCCCAGCATTTT
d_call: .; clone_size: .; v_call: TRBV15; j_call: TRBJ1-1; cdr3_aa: CATSAWSNTEAFF; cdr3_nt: TGTGCCACCAGCGCCTGGTCGAACACTGAAGCTTTCTTT
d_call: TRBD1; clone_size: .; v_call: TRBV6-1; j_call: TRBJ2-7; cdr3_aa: CASSEADREWYEQYF; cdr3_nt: TGTGCCAGCAGTGAAGCCGACAGGGAGTGGTACGAGCAGTACTTC
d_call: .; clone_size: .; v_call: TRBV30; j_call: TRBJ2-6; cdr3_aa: CAWSNIFGARGANVLTF; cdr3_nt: TGTGCCTGGAGTAATATATTCGGGGCGCGAGGGGCCAACGTCCTGACTTTC